The 30 T cell receptor beta chains below come from one sample, sequenced in a study of low-dose radiotherapy and immunotherapy resistance in tumors (dated by TCRdb to 2021 to 2024). The sample's time point label, in plain terms: before trial treatment. The instrument was an Illumina HiSeq 2500. To make first-strand cDNA, Superscript III was used along with a set of TRAV- and TRBV-specific primers so that both the TCRalpha and TCRbeta chains were covered. TCRs were amplified for around 20 PCR cycles with Phusion, using a constant-region primer paired with the adapter attached to the V primers. Clones were called with MiXCR by TCRdb after fastp trimmed the public reads at Q25, and only in-frame beta chains were retained. Records with the same CDR3 protein are collapsed into one entry carrying the most frequent genes and DNA. Within this sample are approximately 84,000 distinct CDR3 sequences, with 18% of them counted one time only. The ten largest clonotypes hold 2.8% of the sample.

The sequencing here drew on PBMCs, taken before treatment. These receptors all come from a male donor with prostate cancer.

In this sample, this clonotype turned up many times. The CDR3 protein is CASSFGPRVTDTQYF. For the CDR3, the DNA is TGTGCCAGCAGCTTCGGGCCGAGGGTGACAGATACGCAGTATTTT. The chain joins TRBV7-2 to TRBJ2-3, with D possibly TRBD2 on 5 matching bases. The CDR3 length is 15 residues. Germline CDR1 and CDR2: SGHTA and FQGNSA. Trimming removed 3 bases at V and 3 bases at J, with 13 bases between.

This clonotype was found many times. The chain employs TRBV7-2 and TRBJ2-3; D might be TRBD2 (6 bases). Germline CDR1 reads SGHTA; CDR2 reads FQGNSA. This CDR3 has 16 residues. V was clipped by 3 bases and J by 2 bases, with 15 bases between them. As DNA, the CDR3 is TGTGCCAGCAGCTTCCGCGGGACGGTGGACACAGATACGCAGTATTTT. It codes for CASSFRGTVDTDTQYF.

In this sample, this clonotype turned up many times. This rearrangement joins TRBV5-1 to TRBJ2-7; 9 bases are a match to TRBD1. Germline V gene data show CDR1 as SGHRS and CDR2 as YFSETQ. The CDR3 runs to 14 residues. V lost 0 bases and J lost 3; bases outside the gene matches: 1. CDR3 region: CASSLGGQGYEQYF. For the CDR3, the DNA is TGCGCCAGCAGCTTGGGGGGACAGGGCTACGAGCAGTACTTC.

This clonotype was seen many times. This sequence joins TRBV3-1 and TRBJ1-1; 10 bases are a match to TRBD1. CDR3 length: 15 residues. Germline V gives CDR1 LGHDT, CDR2 YNNKEL (reference sequence). The V and J ends lost 3 bases and 6 bases, in that order; junction bases with no gene match: 7. CDR3 region: CASSQKRDRGAEAFF. The CDR3 DNA reads TGTGCCAGCAGCCAGAAGCGGGACAGGGGCGCTGAAGCTTTCTTT.

To note about this clonotype: This probably arose from a read error, given a far larger clone one base away. The V and J genes are TRBV6-1 and TRBJ2-5; no reliable D call. There are 12 residues in the CDR3. Trimming removed 8 bases at V and 0 bases at J, with 7 bases between. Germline CDR1 MNHNS, CDR2 SASEGT. The CDR3 loop is CASEQDQETQYF. The CDR3 bases are TGTGCCAGCGAGCAGGACCAAGAGACCCAGTACTTC.

V and J are TRBV6-1 and TRBJ2-2; 10 bases fit TRBD2. The CDR3 spans 15 residues. Losses at the gene ends were 6 bases for V and 1 base for J; bases not matched to a gene: 2. Germline CDR1 MNHNS, CDR2 SASEGT. CDR3 nucleotide sequence: TGTGCCAGCAGAGCGGGGGGGTTGAACACCGGGGAGCTGTTTTTT. It encodes CASRAGGLNTGELFF.

This clonotype occurred many times. The V and J genes are TRBV7-2 and TRBJ2-7, with no clear D. In germline, CDR1 is SGHTA, CDR2 FQGNSA. V lost 1 base to trimming and J lost 2 bases, with 15 bases between them. The CDR3 loop spans 16 amino acids. The CDR3 nucleotides read TGTGCCAGCAGCTTAGGGACCAATTGGGCTGCCTACGAGCAGTACTTC. The encoded protein is CASSLGTNWAAYEQYF.

A word on this clonotype: This probably arose from a read error, given a far larger clone one base away. It is likely a read error, because the conserved phenylalanine at the end of the CDR3 is missing. The genes are TRBV13 and TRBJ2-7; perhaps TRBD2 as D (7 bases). CDR1 and CDR2 (germline): PRHDT, FYEKMQ (reference sequence). V lost 5 bases and J 2 bases, leaving 16 bases between the germline ends. The CDR3 totals 15 residues. Written as DNA, the CDR3 is TGTGCCAGCAGCCCCGCCACGGGGGGCGCCTACGAGCAGTACTAC. This translates into CASSPATGGAYEQYY.

About this clonotype: This probably arose from a read error, given a far larger clone one base away. The rearrangement joins TRBV13 to TRBJ2-3; 8 bases are a match to TRBD1. The CDR3 length is 14 residues. After removal of 6 bases from V and 5 bases from J, the junction contained 7 bases not matched to a gene. The germline V gene has CDR1 PRHDT and CDR2 FYEKMQ (reference sequence). CDR3 sequence: CASSTQQGVDTQYF. CDR3 nucleotide sequence: TGTGCCAGCAGTACGCAACAGGGGGTAGATACGCAGTATTTT.

The chain recombines TRBV5-4 with TRBJ2-2, with D possibly matching TRBD2 (6 bases). Germline loops: CDR1 SGHNT, CDR2 YYREEE (reference sequence). The CDR3 spans 15 residues. The ends were cut back, 4 bases at V and 2 bases at J, with 12 bases in the middle. DNA for the CDR3: TGTGCCAGCAGCCCCGGGGGACCCAACACCGGGGAGCTGTTTTTT. Translating gives CASSPGGPNTGELFF.

The gene calls are TRBV19 and TRBJ2-1; 7 nucleotides match TRBD2. Germline assignment: CDR1 LNHDA and CDR2 SQIVND (reference sequence). CDR3 size: 15 residues. V dropped 3 bases and J dropped 3; count of bases not matched to a gene: 5. CDR3 amino acids: CASSMGRGSYNEQFF. CDR3 nucleotides: TGTGCCAGTAGTATGGGGAGGGGCAGCTACAATGAGCAGTTCTTC.

This clonotype was seen repeatedly, ten times or more. The V gene is TRBV4-1, the J gene TRBJ2-5; no clear D gene. Germline V gene sequence: CDR1 MGHRA, CDR2 YSYEKL. V was cut by 0 bases and J by 5 bases, with 10 bases left in between. CDR3 length: 14 amino acids. Here the CDR3 DNA reads TGCGCCAGCAGCCAAGAAACTGCCGCCGAGACCCAGTACTTC. It yields the protein CASSQETAAETQYF.

At least ten counts were recorded for this clonotype. The V call is TRBV20-1, the J call TRBJ2-7; 9 bases map to TRBD2. The germline gives CDR1 DFQATT, CDR2 SNEGSKA (reference sequence). This CDR3 is 15 amino acids long. V trimming: 0 bases; J trimming: 6 bases; junction bases outside the gene matches: 9. CDR3 nucleotide sequence: TGCAGTGCTAGAGAGGGACTAGCAAGGGACGGCGAGCAGTACTTC. Translated, it gives CSAREGLARDGEQYF.

This clonotype was recorded many times. V and J are TRBV5-4 and TRBJ1-1; no firm D call. Germline V CDR1 and CDR2: SGHNT, YYREEE (reference sequence). CDR3 length: 15 residues. V dropped 2 bases and J dropped 4 bases, with 15 bases sitting between them. The CDR3 coding sequence is TGTGCCAGCAGCTTCGTAGCCGGCCGAGTCACTGAAGCTTTCTTT. This sequence encodes CASSFVAGRVTEAFF.

This clonotype was counted many times. The J gene is TRBJ2-1, the V gene TRBV5-1; D is unresolved. In germline, CDR1 is SGHRS, CDR2 YFSETQ. V gave up 0 bases and J gave up 0 bases, with 7 bases separating them. The CDR3 contains 15 residues. The CDR3 DNA reads TGCGCCAGCAGCTTGGCGGAAAGCTCCTACAATGAGCAGTTCTTC. Translated: CASSLAESSYNEQFF.

The table lists this clonotype with many counts. This sequence joins TRBV10-3 and TRBJ1-2; no definite D call. This CDR3 has 13 amino acids. With 10 bases removed from V and 7 bases from J, the gap between germline ends came to 19 bases. CDR1 and CDR2 from the germline V gene are ENHRY and SYGVKD. In DNA form, the CDR3 reads TGTGCCAAGTCAGAAGCACTGTTACGTGGCTACACCTTC. This translates into CAKSEALLRGYTF.

This clonotype was seen repeatedly, ten times or more. The rearrangement links TRBV18 to TRBJ1-2; 7 nucleotides match TRBD1. The ends lost 3 bases at V and 8 bases at J; junction bases unmatched: 6. Germline V gives CDR1 KGHSH, CDR2 LQKENI. The CDR3 loop spans 13 amino acids. The CDR3: CASSPEQGNGYTF. In DNA form, the CDR3 reads TGTGCCAGCTCACCGGAACAGGGGAACGGCTACACCTTC.

At least ten counts were recorded for this clonotype. The chain links TRBV4-1 to TRBJ1-2; no firm D call. Germline values: CDR1 MGHRA, CDR2 YSYEKL. V lost 1 base and J lost 8, with 11 bases in between. This CDR3 has 13 amino acids. CDR3 loop: CASSQVGVYGYTF. CDR3 DNA sequence: TGCGCCAGCAGCCAAGTTGGGGTTTACGGCTACACCTTC.

This clonotype was observed at least ten times. J is TRBJ2-5 and V is TRBV10-3; 11 positions agree with TRBD2. Trimming removed 3 bases from V and 1 base from J; junction bases left unmatched: 7. CDR3 length: 17 amino acids. Germline lookup yields CDR1 ENHRY and CDR2 SYGVKD. CDR3 in amino acids: CAISDGLAGGIQETQYF. The CDR3 coding sequence is TGTGCCATCAGTGACGGGCTAGCGGGGGGAATCCAAGAGACCCAGTACTTC.

The J gene is TRBJ2-5, the V gene TRBV11-2, with D hard to call. Trimming shortened V by 1 base and J by 4 bases, and 4 bases separated the two germline ends. Germline CDR1 reads SGHAT; CDR2 reads FQNNGV. The CDR3 runs 12 residues. As DNA, the CDR3 is TGTGCCAGCAGCTTAGTAGGAGAGACCCAGTACTTC. It translates to CASSLVGETQYF.

This chain links TRBV12-3 or TRBV12-4 with TRBJ1-5; D call uncertain. The germline V and J ends were trimmed by 3 bases and 0 bases, with 15 bases remaining between them. The CDR3 sequence is 17 residues long. CDR3 nucleotides: TGTGCCAGCAGTTTTTACTCGGGAGCTGTTAGCAATCAGCCCCAGCATTTT. Its protein product is CASSFYSGAVSNQPQHF.

The table lists this clonotype with many counts. The chain uses TRBV7-9 and TRBJ1-1, with TRBD1 matching 10 bases. Germline V gene lookup returns CDR1 SEHNR and CDR2 FQNEAQ (reference sequence). The length of the CDR3 is 16 residues. The V gene end was trimmed by 5 bases and the J gene end by 3 bases; junction bases not matched to a gene: 9. The CDR3 region has the DNA TGTGCCAGCAGCCCGAAGACAGGGGGCAGGGACACTGAAGCTTTCTTT. Its protein product is CASSPKTGGRDTEAFF.

Many counts were recorded for this clonotype. The rearrangement links TRBV29-1 to TRBJ2-1; 8 bases match TRBD2. V lost 3 bases and J lost 8; bases outside the gene matches: 12. The CDR3 contains 15 residues. Germline lookup yields CDR1 SQVTM and CDR2 ANQGSEA. CDR3 in amino acids: CSVDREAGGIDEQFF. The CDR3 DNA follows: TGCAGCGTTGACAGGGAGGCGGGGGGTATCGATGAGCAGTTCTTC.

Many counts were recorded for this clonotype. This sequence joins TRBV12-3 or TRBV12-4 and TRBJ1-5, with D perhaps matching TRBD1 (5 bases). This CDR3 is built from 15 residues. V was clipped by 5 bases and J by 2 bases, with 13 bases between them. CDR3 in amino acids: CASSPRGYGNQPQHF. CDR3 nucleotide sequence: TGTGCCAGCAGTCCTAGGGGTTATGGCAATCAGCCCCAGCATTTT.

This clonotype was detected ten times or more. This CDR3 is CASRLTSGGAFEQYF. CDR3 bases: TGTGCCAGCAGGCTGACTAGCGGGGGTGCGTTCGAGCAGTACTTC. This sequence joins TRBV27 and TRBJ2-7, with 12 bases fitting TRBD2. This CDR3 spans 15 amino acids. Germline V gives CDR1 MNHEY, CDR2 SMNVEV (reference sequence). The J segment lost 6 bases and the V segment lost 6 bases, leaving 9 bases of the junction unmatched.

This clonotype was counted at least ten times. The CDR3 DNA reads TGTGCCAGCAGTTCGCACAGGGGCCCCTATGATGGCTACACCTTC. It specifies CASSSHRGPYDGYTF. The chain is built from TRBV27 and TRBJ1-2; 7 bases line up with TRBD1. The germline gives CDR1 MNHEY, CDR2 SMNVEV (reference sequence). The CDR3 runs to 15 residues. V shed 4 bases, J shed 6 bases, and the junction held 11 bases outside the gene matches.

This clonotype was picked up many times. The J gene is TRBJ2-7, the V gene TRBV4-1, with 8 bases lining up with TRBD1. The J segment lost 4 bases and the V segment lost 2 bases, leaving 10 bases of the junction unmatched. CDR3 size: 16 residues. CDR1 is MGHRA, CDR2 YSYEKL, per germline. CDR3 DNA sequence: TGCGCCAGCAGCCAACGGGAGAACAGGGGGGTGTACGAGCAGTACTTC. Encoded protein: CASSQRENRGVYEQYF.

This clonotype has at least ten counts. The chain uses TRBV10-3 and TRBJ2-3; D is possibly TRBD2 (5 bases). V lost 2 bases and J lost 5, with 14 bases in between. The CDR3 runs 15 residues. The germline V gene has CDR1 ENHRY and CDR2 SYGVKD. The CDR3 is CAISEAGERGDTQYF. The CDR3 DNA reads as TGTGCCATCAGTGAGGCGGGCGAACGGGGAGATACGCAGTATTTT.

In its sample, this clonotype was seen a few times. The V and J genes are TRBV25-1 and TRBJ2-1; 13 bases agree with TRBD2. The CDR3 sequence is 15 residues long. V shed 8 bases and J 10 bases; nucleotides not matched to a gene: 11. Germline values: CDR1 MGHDK, CDR2 SYGVNS. In DNA, the CDR3 is TGTGCCAGCCGAGGCACTAGCGGGGGGGCAAACGAGCAGTTCTTC. Amino acid sequence: CASRGTSGGANEQFF.

This clonotype was observed many times. CDR3 coding DNA: TGTGCCAGCAGTTACTCAGGGGTCGGGAAAACCCAGTACTTC. Encoded protein: CASSYSGVGKTQYF. This chain links TRBV28 with TRBJ2-5, with D perhaps TRBD1 (6 bases). The germline CDR1 and CDR2 sequences are MDHEN and SYDVKM. The CDR3 extends over 14 amino acids. Trimming removed 4 bases at V and 8 bases at J, with 17 bases between.